This T cell receptor beta chain is from a study of blood T cell repertoires in COVID-19 (dated by TCRdb to 2018 to 2020). The study in broad terms: ImmuneRACE Cohort 3 recovered participants were defined by two consecutive negative NP/OP PCR tests, healthcare professional clearance, or symptom resolution. The repertoires were released in a freely available public database intended as a resource for research on the immune response to SARS-CoV-2. Samples came from the ongoing ImmuneRACE study (first 160 participants) plus 1,254 subjects from 6 global collaborators. Subjects who had been exposed to COVID-19, were actively infected with it, or had recovered from it provided the deeply sampled blood TCRbeta repertoires that made up the dataset. The material from the prospective study consisted of cDNA or gDNA derived from T cells, B-cell-depleted T cells, or PBMCs. The sample metadata nearly always contained a de-identified subject ID, COVID-19 status, age in years and sex. Where HLA class I and class II types were available, the types were taken from metadata supplied by the sample provider, not from assay-based typing. Samples covering the acute and convalescent phases of COVID-19 were provided by collaborators in the United States, Italy and Spain.

From a lookup of the germline V gene (reference sequence), CDR1 and CDR2 are SGHKS and YYEKEE. V and J are trimmed by 0 bases and 2 bases, and the gene matches miss 4 bases of the junction. The CDR3 numbers 16 residues from cysteine through phenylalanine. The entry retains the CDR3 DNA only, 48 bases that are in frame from base 1. The immunoSEQ Assay, a bias-controlled multiplex PCR, was used to amplify TCRbeta CDR3 regions from genomic DNA. As for how the authors treated the data: Within the assay, amplification of reference gene primers was used to estimate how many nucleated cells each sample contained. Sequence reads were collapsed and filtered to measure the absolute abundance of every unique TCRbeta CDR3 rearrangement. For each sample, productive Simpson clonality was calculated as the square root of Simpson's diversity index over productive rearrangements. TCRdb provides this immuneACCESS table in a form limited to in-frame rearrangements. Some clones are lacking; in checked studies, under half of them reflect an unresolved V gene, and why the rest are absent is not known. The V and J calls and the clone size are those of that table, but D and trimming were determined from the DNA. The sample records under 400,000 clones, approximately 89% of which are singletons. Roughly 1.9% of the sample belongs to the ten largest clones.

As concerns this clone: This clone's antigen is unknown. Base qualities are not provided; no much larger clone lies one nucleotide away.

General conclusions and limits of the study: The quantity of clinical and demographic metadata differed by source and by participant and was supplied without curation.

Participants in the prospective study were enrolled through a virtual design, were aged about 18 to 89 years, and lived in under 25 United States geographic areas. In the prospective study, participants were assigned to cohorts based on the clinical history participants reported in a screening survey and a study questionnaire. In the prospective study, whole blood, serum and a nasopharyngeal or oropharyngeal swab were collected from each participant by mobile phlebotomists. Over a roughly 2-month period, participants in the prospective study had the option of providing additional blood draws and questionnaires. Before DNA extraction, blood samples from the prospective study were shipped at room temperature or frozen.

The chain joins TRBV5-5 to TRBJ2-3; 9 of the junction bases match TRBD2. The receptor comes from a man aged 35 to 55 in a cohort exposed to, infected with or recovered from COVID-19 (not recorded which). The sequencing sample was made of PBMCs or T cells enriched from blood (not recorded which). This receptor has the CDR3 CASSLGLAEYTDTQYF. In nucleotides, the sequence is TGTGCCAGCAGCTTGGGACTAGCGGAGTACACAGATACGCAGTATTTT.